These 30 T cell receptor beta chains were sequenced from one sample in a study of human T cells and chemical hapten exposure. Time point: pre-sensitization, week 0. Treatment: therapeutic diphenylcyclopropenone sensitization with weekly scalp DPC. TCRdb fed the RACE reads into MiXCR, producing one record per CDR3 protein. Of about 300,000 distinct CDR3 sequences listed, around 5.5% are singletons. The material was whole blood, obtained in connection with sensitization to the hapten diphenylcyclopropenone (DPC). The origin of the receptors is a woman aged 18 to 35 with alopecia areata. Some clones in this sample may be carry-over from other donors' samples.

The chain is built from TRBV12-3 or TRBV12-4 and TRBJ2-1; 7 bases are a match to TRBD2. The CDR3 totals 15 residues. V was pared by 5 bases and J by 7 bases, with 11 bases of the junction left unmatched. CDR3 coding DNA: TGTGCCAGCAGTCACGGACTAGTGTCTTCTAATGAGCAGTTCTTC. It codes for CASSHGLVSSNEQFF.

J is TRBJ2-1 and V is TRBV12-3 or TRBV12-4; the match to TRBD2 covers 11 bases. The CDR3 length is 15 residues. The junction had 5 bases not matched to a gene; V was cut back by 1 base and J by 9 bases. CDR3: CASSLVSGGETEQFF. Here the CDR3 DNA reads TGTGCCAGCAGTTTAGTTAGCGGGGGGGAAACTGAGCAGTTCTTC.

This clonotype has a count of ten or more. The chain joins TRBV6-6 to TRBJ1-3; 9 bases align to TRBD1. The CDR3 extends over 13 amino acids. CDR1 and CDR2 from the germline V gene are MNHNY and SVGAGI (reference sequence). With 7 bases clipped from V and 8 bases from J, the junction kept 6 bases outside the gene matches. CDR3 region: CASIPGQGHTIYF. CDR3 bases: TGTGCCAGCATCCCGGGACAGGGCCACACCATATATTTT.

This clonotype was counted only a few times. The chain uses TRBV12-3 or TRBV12-4 and TRBJ2-1; 10 bases are shared with TRBD2. The CDR3 totals 15 residues. V shed 7 bases, J shed 9 bases, and the junction held 12 bases outside the gene matches. This CDR3 is CASTQERGGSFEQFF. CDR3 DNA: TGTGCCAGCACCCAAGAGCGGGGGGGCTCGTTTGAGCAGTTCTTC.

V usage is TRBV7-2 and J usage is TRBJ1-3; tentatively, D is TRBD1 (5 bases). CDR3 length: 15 amino acids. Per germline, CDR1 SGHTA and CDR2 FQGNSA. V shed 4 bases and J shed 4 bases, with 14 bases lying between them. DNA for the CDR3: TGTGCCAGCAGCTCCTCCGGGACGGTCGGAAACACCATATATTTT. This translates into CASSSSGTVGNTIYF.

This clonotype was seen many times. The chain recombines TRBV6-5 with TRBJ1-1, with 9 bases matching TRBD1. V gave up 7 bases and J gave up 5 bases; unmatched junction bases: 5. The CDR3 consists of 13 residues. Germline CDR1 and CDR2: MNHEY and SVGAGI. CDR3 sequence (DNA): TGTGCCAGCAAGGGACAGGGAAGTACTGAAGCTTTCTTT. It translates to CASKGQGSTEAFF.

At least ten counts were recorded for this clonotype. This chain connects TRBV4-3 to TRBJ1-3; TRBD1 aligns across 7 bases. Trimming at V came to 2 bases and at J to 3 bases, leaving 4 bases not matched to a gene. Germline CDR1 reads LGHNA; CDR2 reads YSLEER. There are 15 residues in the CDR3. The DNA for the CDR3 is TGCGCCAGCAGCCAACAGGGGGATTATGGAAACACCATATATTTT. Amino acid sequence: CASSQQGDYGNTIYF.

This clonotype was detected a few times. This chain connects TRBV5-1 to TRBJ2-1, with D perhaps being TRBD1 or TRBD2 (6 bases each). CDR1 SGHRS and CDR2 YFSETQ come from the germline V gene. Trimming removed 1 base from V and 2 bases from J, with 13 bases in between. This CDR3 comprises 16 residues. Here the CDR3 DNA reads TGCGCCAGCAGCTTGTCGGGGGCTACTACCTACAATGAGCAGTTCTTC. It is translated as CASSLSGATTYNEQFF.

This chain connects TRBV2 to TRBJ2-2, with D possibly being TRBD2 (5 bases). V lost 4 bases to trimming and J lost 4 bases, with 13 bases between them. The CDR3 spans 15 residues. CDR1 SNHLY and CDR2 FYNNEI come from the germline V gene. The CDR3 region is CASSVEGAITGELFF. Here the CDR3 DNA reads TGTGCCAGCAGTGTAGAGGGAGCGATCACCGGGGAGCTGTTTTTT.

This chain uses TRBV11-2 with TRBJ1-2; no clear D gene. CDR3 length: 14 residues. V was trimmed by 2 bases and J by 1 base, leaving 8 bases between them. Germline-derived CDR1 and CDR2 are SGHAT and FQNNGV. In DNA form, the CDR3 reads TGTGCCAGCAGCTTATCCCTTCTTAACTATGGCTACACCTTC. Translating gives CASSLSLLNYGYTF. Filled out from reference TRBV11-2 and TRBJ1-2, the complete variable domain reads EAGVAQSPRYKIIEKRQSVAFWCNPISGHATLYWYQQILGQGPKLLIQFQNNGVVDDSQLPKDRFSAERLKGVDSTLKIQPAKLEDSAVYLCASSLSLLNYGYTFGSGTRLTVV.

The chain is built from TRBV4-1 and TRBJ1-1; D remains unclear. Trimming shortened V by 1 base and J by 8 bases, and 8 bases separated the two germline ends. This CDR3 is 12 amino acids long. The germline gives CDR1 MGHRA, CDR2 YSYEKL. The DNA for the CDR3 is TGCGCCAGCAGCCAAGGACAAATCGAAGCTTTCTTT. Protein product: CASSQGQIEAFF.

This clonotype showed up just a few times. The V call is TRBV3-1, the J call TRBJ1-1; TRBD1 matches 9 bases. CDR3 length: 15 amino acids. Germline lookup yields CDR1 LGHDT and CDR2 YNNKEL (reference sequence). V gave up 4 bases and J gave up 3 bases; unmatched junction bases: 6. The CDR3 bases are TGTGCCAGCAGCCCCCGGACAGGGGTGGACACTGAAGCTTTCTTT. This codes for CASSPRTGVDTEAFF.

The genes are TRBV28 and TRBJ1-2, with D possibly matching TRBD1 (6 bases). Germline CDR1 is MDHEN and CDR2 is SYDVKM. Trimming took 6 bases from V and 4 from J, leaving 12 bases between them. CDR3 length: 13 amino acids. The CDR3 DNA is TGTGCCAGCAGAAGACAGGTTCCCTATGGCTACACCTTC. Translating it yields CASRRQVPYGYTF.

This clonotype was found many times. The V gene is TRBV27, the J gene TRBJ1-5, with 12 bases fitting TRBD1. The length of the CDR3 is 18 residues. With 6 bases clipped from V and 5 bases from J, the junction kept 14 bases outside the gene matches. Germline CDR1 and CDR2: MNHEY and SMNVEV (reference sequence). The CDR3 sequence: CASSPTPPGTGGYQPQHF. In nucleotides, the CDR3 is TGTGCCAGCAGCCCTACGCCCCCCGGGACAGGGGGCTATCAGCCCCAGCATTTT.

In this sample, this clonotype turned up a few times. The V and J genes are TRBV20-1 and TRBJ2-4; D is perhaps TRBD1 (6 bases). The CDR3 has 12 amino acids. V was trimmed by 5 bases and J by 7 bases, leaving 12 bases between them. In germline, CDR1 is DFQATT, CDR2 SNEGSKA (reference sequence). CDR3 coding DNA: TGCAGTGCTTCCGACGACAGGAACATTCAGTACTTC. Amino acid sequence: CSASDDRNIQYF.

The CDR3: CASSQLPPGPELPHEQYF. The CDR3 coding sequence is TGCGCCAGCAGCCAACTACCCCCCGGACCGGAGCTCCCCCACGAGCAGTACTTC. The chain has TRBV4-3 and TRBJ2-7; unclear D gene. V was cut by 2 bases and J by 5 bases, with 25 bases left in between. This CDR3 region has 18 residues. Per germline, CDR1 LGHNA and CDR2 YSLEER.

The rearrangement joins TRBV3-1 to TRBJ1-6; D is possibly TRBD1 (5 bases). Trimming took off 7 bases at V and 7 bases at J, with 11 bases between the two ends. Germline V gene lookup returns CDR1 LGHDT and CDR2 YNNKEL (reference sequence). The CDR3 loop spans 13 amino acids. The CDR3, as DNA: TGTGCCAGCAAGGCTCAGGGAAATTCACCCCTCCACTTT. Protein: CASKAQGNSPLHF. The complete variable domain, with remaining parts taken from reference TRBV3-1 and TRBJ1-6, reads DTAVSQTPKYLVTQMGNDKSIKCEQNLGHDTMYWYKQDSKKFLKIMFSYNNKELIINETVPNRFSPKSPDKAHLNLHINSLELGDSAVYFCASKAQGNSPLHFGNGTRLTVT.

This clonotype has more than one count but fewer than ten. This chain links TRBV11-1 with TRBJ1-1, with 10 bases lining up with TRBD1. V gave up 1 base and J gave up 6 bases; unmatched junction bases: 5. CDR1 and CDR2 (germline): SGHAT, FQDESV (reference sequence). The CDR3 length is 15 residues. CDR3 DNA: TGTGCCAGCAGCTTAGGGACAGGGGGTTTCGCTGAAGCTTTCTTT. It codes for CASSLGTGGFAEAFF.

This clonotype was seen many times. In nucleotides, the CDR3 is TGTGCCAGCGCTGTTCAGGGCGGAGAAAAACTGTTTTTT. It codes for CASAVQGGEKLFF. The chain employs TRBV2 and TRBJ1-4, with a tentative D call TRBD1 (5 bases). The V end was cut by 8 bases, the J end by 8 bases, with 15 bases between. The CDR3 length is 13 residues. Germline loops: CDR1 SNHLY, CDR2 FYNNEI.

This clonotype was detected a few times. The CDR3 loop is CAIRTGQGASVSGANVLTF. CDR3 in DNA: TGTGCCATCAGGACAGGACAGGGGGCTTCCGTCTCTGGGGCCAACGTCCTGACTTTC. The chain couples TRBV10-3 to TRBJ2-6; 11 positions match TRBD1. The trim removed 6 bases at V and 0 bases at J, leaving 10 bases unmatched. The CDR3 length is 19 residues. Looked up from germline, CDR1 is ENHRY and CDR2 is SYGVKD.

Comments on this clonotype: One end of the junction does not line up with germline, which may come from a read error. The CDR3 region has the DNA TGTGCCAGCAAACAGAAGGATTCACCCCCCCACTTT. Translated: CASKQKDSPPHF. The V gene is TRBV6-5, the J gene TRBJ1-6; no firm D call. CDR3 length equals 12 residues. CDR1 MNHEY and CDR2 SVGAGI come from the germline V gene.

The chain uses TRBV7-2 and TRBJ1-6; D unclear. Germline V gives CDR1 SGHTA, CDR2 FQGNSA. There are 15 residues in the CDR3. V was cut by 7 bases and J by 6 bases, with 16 bases left in between. The CDR3 sequence: CASNLRSSFNSPLHF. The CDR3 DNA reads TGTGCCAGCAACCTCCGGAGCAGCTTTAATTCACCCCTCCACTTT.

This clonotype has a count of ten or more. The rearrangement links TRBV28 to TRBJ2-2; D is ambiguous. CDR1 is MDHEN and CDR2 is SYDVKM in the germline V gene. The CDR3 runs to 14 residues. V lost 7 bases and J 0 bases, leaving 9 bases between the germline ends. The CDR3 DNA sequence: TGTGCCAGCACAGAACACCCGAACACCGGGGAGCTGTTTTTT. Encoded protein: CASTEHPNTGELFF. The full variable domain, in which reference TRBV28 and TRBJ2-2 provide the parts outside the CDR3, is DVKVTQSSRYLVKRTGEKVFLECVQDMDHENMFWYRQDPGLGLRLIYFSYDVKMKEKGDIPEGYSVSREKKERFSLILESASTNQTSMYLCASTEHPNTGELFFGEGSRLTVL.

This clonotype has ten or more counts. V usage is TRBV9 and J usage is TRBJ1-1; maybe TRBD1 (5 bases). V was clipped by 0 bases and J by 5 bases, with 14 bases between them. The germline gives CDR1 SGDLS, CDR2 YYNGEE. This CDR3 has 15 amino acids. The CDR3 spells CASSVDGQGWTEAFF. DNA for the CDR3: TGTGCCAGCAGCGTAGATGGGCAGGGATGGACTGAAGCTTTCTTT.

This clonotype was seen ten or more times. This chain joins TRBV11-2 and TRBJ1-1, with D unresolved. CDR1 and CDR2 from the germline V gene are SGHAT and FQNNGV. Deletions cut 0 bases from V and 1 base from J, with 9 bases between. CDR3 length: 15 residues. The CDR3 loop reads CASSLDYHPNTEAFF. The CDR3 DNA follows: TGTGCCAGCAGCTTAGATTATCACCCGAACACTGAAGCTTTCTTT.

This clonotype was recorded at least ten times. V gene TRBV7-2 combines with J gene TRBJ2-5; the D is unclear. Germline values: CDR1 SGHTA, CDR2 FQGNSA. V was pared by 5 bases and J by 1 base, with 5 bases between. This CDR3 has 12 residues. CDR3 sequence reads: CASSQSQETQYF. Here the CDR3 DNA reads TGTGCCAGCAGCCAGTCCCAAGAGACCCAGTACTTC.

This clonotype was recorded many times. CDR3 loop: CASSPRTQGALNYGYTF. CDR3 sequence (DNA): TGTGCCAGCAGCCCTAGGACCCAGGGGGCGCTTAACTATGGCTACACCTTC. The chain carries TRBV7-2 and TRBJ1-2, with 8 bases that match TRBD1. V dropped 5 bases and J dropped 1; count of bases not matched to a gene: 12. The CDR3 covers 17 residues. The germline gives CDR1 SGHTA, CDR2 FQGNSA.

This clonotype has ten or more counts. The chain joins TRBV27 to TRBJ1-5; tentatively, D is TRBD1 (5 bases). From germline, CDR1 is MNHEY and CDR2 SMNVEV (reference sequence). This CDR3 has 18 amino acids. Deletions cut 4 bases from V and 1 base from J, with 20 bases between. The CDR3 region is CASSSNSGTLGSNQPQHF. The CDR3 DNA sequence: TGTGCCAGCAGTTCCAATTCCGGGACCCTGGGGAGCAATCAGCCCCAGCATTTT.

J is TRBJ1-2 and V is TRBV19; D possibly corresponds to TRBD1 (5 bases). V dropped 4 bases and J dropped 8 bases, with 11 bases sitting between them. CDR1 and CDR2 from the germline V gene are LNHDA and SQIVND (reference sequence). The CDR3 contains 12 residues. DNA for the CDR3: TGTGCCAGTAGTACGGGGGATCGAGGCTACACCTTC. Its translation is CASSTGDRGYTF.

This clonotype was detected ten times or more. This rearrangement joins TRBV6-5 to TRBJ1-3; D remains unclear. Trimming left V 8 bases short and J 7 bases short, with 15 bases between. This CDR3 has 13 residues. Per the germline V gene, CDR1 is MNHEY and CDR2 is SVGAGI. CDR3 in DNA: TGTGCCAGCCATTCGGCCACGGGGAACACCATATATTTT. Encoded protein: CASHSATGNTIYF.